These 5 T cell receptor beta chains were all obtained from the same sample, sequenced in a study of memory CD4+ T cells and cytomegalovirus serostatus. Profiling relied on immunoSEQ multiplex PCR, and the TCRdb table lists in-frame clones only, not all of them. Here the sample spans just under 60,000 clones, roughly 77% being singletons. Single viable CD3+CD4+CD8-CD45RO+ cells were sorted as the memory CD4+ T cells. The sequenced material came from memory CD4+ T cells from blood. These receptors all come from an adult in good health and CMV-seronegative.

V gene TRBV5-1 combines with J gene TRBJ1-2; 9 positions agree with TRBD1. The ends lost 5 bases at V and 7 bases at J; junction bases unmatched: 6. Germline V gene data show CDR1 as SGHRS and CDR2 as YFSETQ. CDR3 size: 13 residues. The CDR3 reads CASSPGQGSGYTF. CDR3 sequence (DNA): TGCGCCAGCAGTCCGGGACAGGGTTCTGGCTACACCTTC. The whole variable domain, filled in from reference TRBV5-1 and TRBJ1-2, reads KAGVTQTPRYLIKTRGQQVTLSCSPISGHRSVSWYQQTPGQGLQFLFEYFSETQRNKGNFPGRFSGRQFSNSRSEMNVSTLELGDSALYLCASSPGQGSGYTFGSGTRLTVV.

This clone was seen a few times. The CDR3 DNA reads TGTGCCAGCAGTTACGCGGCCGGTACTAACACCGGGGAGCTGTTTTTT. It specifies CASSYAAGTNTGELFF. The chain is built from TRBV6-5 and TRBJ2-2; no clear D. The CDR3 is 16 amino acids. V lost 2 bases to trimming and J lost 2 bases, with 12 bases between them. CDR1 is MNHEY, CDR2 SVGAGI, per germline.

The V gene is TRBV29-1, the J gene TRBJ1-1; D is unresolved. The CDR3 is 12 residues long. Trimming removed 7 bases at V and 4 bases at J, with 13 bases between. CDR1 is SQVTM and CDR2 is ANQGSEA in the germline V gene. CDR3 nucleotides: TGCAGCGGACGTGGGTGGGGCACTGAAGCTTTCTTT. Its translation is CSGRGWGTEAFF.

This clone was seen only once. The genes are TRBV2 and TRBJ1-1; D gene uncertain. V dropped 6 bases and J dropped 5 bases, with 16 bases sitting between them. This CDR3 contains 14 residues. From germline, CDR1 is SNHLY and CDR2 FYNNEI. This chain's CDR3 is CASSSERRNTEAFF. In nucleotides, the CDR3 is TGTGCCAGCAGCTCCGAAAGGAGGAATACTGAAGCTTTCTTT.

The V call is TRBV7-2, the J call TRBJ2-2; D not certain. Germline values: CDR1 SGHTA, CDR2 FQGNSA. The CDR3 totals 12 residues. Trimming removed 5 bases from V and 7 bases from J, with 8 bases in between. The CDR3 DNA reads TGTGCCAGCAGCCCCTTTATCGGGGAGCTGTTTTTT. Residues: CASSPFIGELFF.